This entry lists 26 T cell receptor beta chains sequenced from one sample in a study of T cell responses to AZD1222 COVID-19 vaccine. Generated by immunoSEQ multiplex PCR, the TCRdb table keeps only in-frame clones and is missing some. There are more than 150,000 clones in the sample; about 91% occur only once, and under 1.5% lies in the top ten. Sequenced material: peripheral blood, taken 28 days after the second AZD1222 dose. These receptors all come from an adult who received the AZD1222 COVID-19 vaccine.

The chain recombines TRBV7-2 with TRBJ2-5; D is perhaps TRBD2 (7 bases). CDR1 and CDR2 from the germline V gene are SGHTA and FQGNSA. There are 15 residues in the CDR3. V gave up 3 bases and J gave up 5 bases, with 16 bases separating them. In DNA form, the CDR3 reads TGTGCCAGCAGCTTTAGGGGGGGGCGCATGGAGACCCAGTACTTC. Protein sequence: CASSFRGGRMETQYF.

In DNA form, the CDR3 reads TGCGCCAGCAGCCAAGATAGTTCAGCGGGGAGGCGGTACTTC. This encodes CASSQDSSAGRRYF. This chain connects TRBV4-3 to TRBJ2-7, with 7 bases identical to TRBD2. The germline V gene has CDR1 LGHNA and CDR2 YSLEER. The V and J ends lost 0 bases and 12 bases, in that order; junction bases with no gene match: 11. This CDR3 contains 14 residues.

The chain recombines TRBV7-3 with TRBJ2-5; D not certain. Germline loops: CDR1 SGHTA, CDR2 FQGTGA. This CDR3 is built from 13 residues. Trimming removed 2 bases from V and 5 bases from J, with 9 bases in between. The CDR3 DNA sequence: TGTGCCAGCAGCTTAGGGGAAGTGGAGACCCAGTACTTC. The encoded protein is CASSLGEVETQYF.

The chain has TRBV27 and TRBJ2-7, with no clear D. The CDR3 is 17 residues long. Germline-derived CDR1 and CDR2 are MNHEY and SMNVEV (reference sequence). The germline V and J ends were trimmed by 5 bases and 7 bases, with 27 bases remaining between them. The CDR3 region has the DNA TGTGCCAGCAGTCCGACGCTGCCCCAGGTAGCCAGGATGGAGCAGTACTTC. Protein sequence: CASSPTLPQVARMEQYF.

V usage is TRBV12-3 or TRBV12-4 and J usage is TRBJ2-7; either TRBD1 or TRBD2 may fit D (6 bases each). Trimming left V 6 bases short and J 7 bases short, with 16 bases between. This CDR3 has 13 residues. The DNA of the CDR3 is TGTGCCAGCAGACAGGGACCCGGAGGGGAGCAGTACTTC. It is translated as CASRQGPGGEQYF.

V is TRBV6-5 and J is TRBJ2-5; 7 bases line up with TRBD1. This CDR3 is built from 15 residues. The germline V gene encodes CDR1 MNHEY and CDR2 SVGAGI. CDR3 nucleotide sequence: TGTGCATCCAGCCAGGGGGTACTAGGGGGAGAGACCCAGTACTTC. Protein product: CASSQGVLGGETQYF.

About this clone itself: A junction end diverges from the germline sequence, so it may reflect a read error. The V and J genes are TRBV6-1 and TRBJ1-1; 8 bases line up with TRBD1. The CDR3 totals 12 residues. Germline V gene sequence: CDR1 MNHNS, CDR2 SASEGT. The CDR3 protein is CASSEADREGFF. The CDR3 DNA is TGTGCCAGCAGTGAAGCGGACAGGGAAGGTTTCTTT.

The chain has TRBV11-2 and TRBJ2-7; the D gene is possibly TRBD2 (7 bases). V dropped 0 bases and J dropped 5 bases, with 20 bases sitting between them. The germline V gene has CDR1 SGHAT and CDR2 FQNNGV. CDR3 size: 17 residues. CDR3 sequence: CASSLDVGVGGLNEQYF. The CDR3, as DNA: TGTGCCAGCAGCTTAGATGTAGGGGTCGGGGGGCTCAACGAGCAGTACTTC. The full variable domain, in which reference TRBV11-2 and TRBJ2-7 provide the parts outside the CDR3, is EAGVAQSPRYKIIEKRQSVAFWCNPISGHATLYWYQQILGQGPKLLIQFQNNGVVDDSQLPKDRFSAERLKGVDSTLKIQPAKLEDSAVYLCASSLDVGVGGLNEQYFGPGTRLTVT.

Here the CDR3 DNA reads TGTGCCAGCAGCTTAAGACAGGCCGGGGCCCGCACTAATGAAAAACTGTTTTTT. This gives the protein CASSLRQAGARTNEKLFF. This chain joins TRBV7-6 and TRBJ1-4, with a possible D match to TRBD1 (6 bases). V was trimmed by 2 bases and J by 2 bases, leaving 18 bases between them. CDR3 length equals 18 residues. Germline V gives CDR1 SGHVS, CDR2 FNYEAQ.

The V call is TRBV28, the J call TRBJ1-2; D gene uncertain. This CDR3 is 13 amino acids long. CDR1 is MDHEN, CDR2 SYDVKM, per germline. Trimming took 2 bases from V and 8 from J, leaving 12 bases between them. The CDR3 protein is CASSLRAPGGYTF. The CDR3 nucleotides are TGTGCCAGCAGTTTAAGGGCGCCCGGGGGCTACACCTTC.

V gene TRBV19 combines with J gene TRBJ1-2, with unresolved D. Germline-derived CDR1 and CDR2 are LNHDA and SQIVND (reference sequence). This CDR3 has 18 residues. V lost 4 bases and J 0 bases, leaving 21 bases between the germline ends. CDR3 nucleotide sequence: TGTGCCAGTAGTAAGCATCCCCAATCGGGCGATTCTAACTATGGCTACACCTTC. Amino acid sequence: CASSKHPQSGDSNYGYTF.

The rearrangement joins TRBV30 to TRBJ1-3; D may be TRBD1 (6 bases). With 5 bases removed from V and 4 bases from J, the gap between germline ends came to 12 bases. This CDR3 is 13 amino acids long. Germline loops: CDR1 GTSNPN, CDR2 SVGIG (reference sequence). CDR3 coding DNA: TGTGCCTGGGAAACAGGGTCAGGAAACACCATATATTTT. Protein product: CAWETGSGNTIYF.

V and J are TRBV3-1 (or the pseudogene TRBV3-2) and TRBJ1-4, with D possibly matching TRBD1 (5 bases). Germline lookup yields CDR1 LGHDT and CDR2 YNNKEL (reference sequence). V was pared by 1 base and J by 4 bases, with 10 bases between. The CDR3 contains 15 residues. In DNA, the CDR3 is TGTGCCAGCAGCCAAGGAGGGACGGGTAATGAAAAACTGTTTTTT. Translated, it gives CASSQGGTGNEKLFF.

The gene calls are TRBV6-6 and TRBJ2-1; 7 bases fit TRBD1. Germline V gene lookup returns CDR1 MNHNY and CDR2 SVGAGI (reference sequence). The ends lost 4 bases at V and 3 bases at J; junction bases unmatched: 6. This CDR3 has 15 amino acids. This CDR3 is CASSSTGVIYNEQFF. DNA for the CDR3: TGTGCCAGCAGTTCTACAGGGGTTATCTACAATGAGCAGTTCTTC.

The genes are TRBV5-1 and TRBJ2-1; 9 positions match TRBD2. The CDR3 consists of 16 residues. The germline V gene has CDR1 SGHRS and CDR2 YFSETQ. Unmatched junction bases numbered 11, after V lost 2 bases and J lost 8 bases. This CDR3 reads CASSFLLAGGPDEQFF. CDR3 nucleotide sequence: TGCGCCAGCAGCTTCCTTCTGGCGGGGGGGCCCGATGAGCAGTTCTTC.

The CDR3 protein is CASSPRAGKREKLFF. The CDR3 bases are TGTGCCAGCAGCCCCCGGGCCGGGAAACGTGAAAAACTGTTTTTT. The chain carries TRBV21-1 and TRBJ1-4. TRBV21-1 is a recognized pseudogene. The CDR3 runs to 15 residues.

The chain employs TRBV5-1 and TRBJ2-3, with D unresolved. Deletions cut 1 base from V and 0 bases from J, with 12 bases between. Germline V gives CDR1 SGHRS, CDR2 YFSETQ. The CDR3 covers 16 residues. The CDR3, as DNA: TGCGCCAGCAGCTTGACCGGGCTATCTAGCACAGATACGCAGTATTTT. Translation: CASSLTGLSSTDTQYF. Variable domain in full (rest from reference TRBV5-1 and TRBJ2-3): KAGVTQTPRYLIKTRGQQVTLSCSPISGHRSVSWYQQTPGQGLQFLFEYFSETQRNKGNFPGRFSGRQFSNSRSEMNVSTLELGDSALYLCASSLTGLSSTDTQYFGPGTRLTVL.

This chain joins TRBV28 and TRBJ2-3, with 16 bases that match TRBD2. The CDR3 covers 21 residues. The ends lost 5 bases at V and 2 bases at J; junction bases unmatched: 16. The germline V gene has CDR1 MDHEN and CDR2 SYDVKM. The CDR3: CASSTHPGGLAGGNPTDTQYF. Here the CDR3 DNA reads TGTGCCAGCAGTACCCACCCCGGGGGACTAGCGGGAGGGAATCCCACAGATACGCAGTATTTT.

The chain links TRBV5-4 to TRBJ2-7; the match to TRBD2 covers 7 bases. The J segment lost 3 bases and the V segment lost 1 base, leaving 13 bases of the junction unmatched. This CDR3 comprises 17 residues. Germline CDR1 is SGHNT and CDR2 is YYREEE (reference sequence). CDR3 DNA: TGTGCCAGCAGCTTGTCCCCTGGCGGGGGAAGACACTACGAGCAGTACTTC. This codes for CASSLSPGGGRHYEQYF.

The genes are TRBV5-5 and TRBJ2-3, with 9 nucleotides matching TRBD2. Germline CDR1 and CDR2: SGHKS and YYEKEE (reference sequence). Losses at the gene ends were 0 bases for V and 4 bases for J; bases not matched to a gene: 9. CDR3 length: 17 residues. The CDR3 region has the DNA TGTGCCAGCAGCTTGGCGGCGTACGGCGGGAGGGCAGATACGCAGTATTTT. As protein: CASSLAAYGGRADTQYF.

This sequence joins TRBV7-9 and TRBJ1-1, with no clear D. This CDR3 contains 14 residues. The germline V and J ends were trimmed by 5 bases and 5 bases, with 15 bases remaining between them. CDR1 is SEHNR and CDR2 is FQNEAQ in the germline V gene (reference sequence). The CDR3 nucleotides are TGTGCCAGCAGCAGGAGCGGGGAGGGTACTGAAGCTTTCTTT. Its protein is CASSRSGEGTEAFF.

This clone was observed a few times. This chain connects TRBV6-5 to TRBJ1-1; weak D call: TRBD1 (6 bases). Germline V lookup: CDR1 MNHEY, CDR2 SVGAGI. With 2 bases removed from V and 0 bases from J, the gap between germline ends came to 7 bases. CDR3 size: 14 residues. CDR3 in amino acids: CASSYRGMNTEAFF. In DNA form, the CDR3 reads TGTGCCAGCAGTTACAGGGGGATGAACACTGAAGCTTTCTTT.

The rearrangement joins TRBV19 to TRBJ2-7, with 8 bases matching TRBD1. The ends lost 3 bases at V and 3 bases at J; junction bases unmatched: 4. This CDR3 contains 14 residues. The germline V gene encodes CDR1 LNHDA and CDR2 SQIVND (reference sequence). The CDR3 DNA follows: TGTGCCAGTAGTATGGGAGACAGGGGCTACGAGCAGTACTTC. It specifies CASSMGDRGYEQYF.

In DNA form, the CDR3 reads TGTGCCATCAAGGACGGTTTTACCTACGAGCAGTACTTC. Translating gives CAIKDGFTYEQYF. The rearrangement uses TRBV10-3 and TRBJ2-7; no definite D call. Germline CDR1 ENHRY, CDR2 SYGVKD. Trimming cost V 7 bases and J 2 bases, with 12 bases left between them. The CDR3 runs to 13 residues.

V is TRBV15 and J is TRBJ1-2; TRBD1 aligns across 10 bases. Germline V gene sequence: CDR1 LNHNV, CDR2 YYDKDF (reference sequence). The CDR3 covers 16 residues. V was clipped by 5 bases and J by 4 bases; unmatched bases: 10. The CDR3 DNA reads TGTGCCACCAGCGGGTGGGCGGGACAGGGGTCCTATGGCTACACCTTC. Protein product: CATSGWAGQGSYGYTF.

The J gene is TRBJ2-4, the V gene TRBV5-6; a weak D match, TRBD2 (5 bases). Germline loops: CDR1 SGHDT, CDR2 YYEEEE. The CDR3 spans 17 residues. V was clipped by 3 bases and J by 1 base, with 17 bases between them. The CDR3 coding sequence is TGTGCCAGCAGCTCCCCGGGGTTGGCCGATGCCAAAAACATTCAGTACTTC. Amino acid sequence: CASSSPGLADAKNIQYF.